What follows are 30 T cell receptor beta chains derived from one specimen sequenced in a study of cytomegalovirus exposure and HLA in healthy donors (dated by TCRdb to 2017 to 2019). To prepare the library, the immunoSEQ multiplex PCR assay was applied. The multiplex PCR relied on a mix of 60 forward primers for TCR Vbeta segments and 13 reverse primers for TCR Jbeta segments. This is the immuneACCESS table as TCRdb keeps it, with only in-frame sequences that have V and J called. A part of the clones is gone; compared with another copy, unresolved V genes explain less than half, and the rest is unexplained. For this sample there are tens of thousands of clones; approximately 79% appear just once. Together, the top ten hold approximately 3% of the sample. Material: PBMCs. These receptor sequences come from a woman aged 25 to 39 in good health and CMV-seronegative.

The DNA for the CDR3 is TGTGCCAGCAGCACGGGACTAGCGGGGGGGCGAAATGAGCAGTTCTTC. The encoded protein is CASSTGLAGGRNEQFF. This chain joins TRBV9 and TRBJ2-1, with TRBD2 identical over 16 bases. The J segment lost 7 bases and the V segment lost 4 bases, leaving 5 bases of the junction unmatched. Germline V gives CDR1 SGDLS, CDR2 YYNGEE. The CDR3 contains 16 residues. Based on the CDR3 plus reference TRBV9 and TRBJ2-1, the full variable domain is DSGVTQTPKHLITATGQRVTLRCSPRSGDLSVYWYQQSLDQGLQFLIQYYNGEERAKGNILERFSAQQFPDLHSELNLSSLELGDSALYFCASSTGLAGGRNEQFFGPGTRLTVL.

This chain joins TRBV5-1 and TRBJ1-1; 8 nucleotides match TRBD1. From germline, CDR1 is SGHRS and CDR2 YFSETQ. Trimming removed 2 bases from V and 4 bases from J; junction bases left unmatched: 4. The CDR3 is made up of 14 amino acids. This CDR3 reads CASSFQGAGTEAFF. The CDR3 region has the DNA TGCGCCAGCAGCTTCCAGGGGGCCGGCACTGAAGCTTTCTTT.

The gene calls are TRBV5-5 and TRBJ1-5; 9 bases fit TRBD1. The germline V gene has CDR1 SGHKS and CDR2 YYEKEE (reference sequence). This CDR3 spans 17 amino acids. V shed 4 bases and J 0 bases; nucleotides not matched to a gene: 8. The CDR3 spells CASSQGTGSYSNQPQHF. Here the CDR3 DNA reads TGTGCCAGCAGCCAGGGGACAGGGTCATATAGCAATCAGCCCCAGCATTTT.

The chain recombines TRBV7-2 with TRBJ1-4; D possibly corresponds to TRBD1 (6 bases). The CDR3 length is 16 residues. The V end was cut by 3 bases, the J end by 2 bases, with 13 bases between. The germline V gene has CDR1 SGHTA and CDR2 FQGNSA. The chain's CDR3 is CASSFGEGGTNEKLFF. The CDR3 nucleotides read TGTGCCAGCAGCTTCGGGGAGGGGGGGACTAATGAAAAACTGTTTTTT.

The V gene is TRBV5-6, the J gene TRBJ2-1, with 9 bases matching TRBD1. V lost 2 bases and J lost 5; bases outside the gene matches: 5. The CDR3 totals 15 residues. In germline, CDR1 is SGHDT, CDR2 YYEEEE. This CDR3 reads CASSFQGQGNNEQFF. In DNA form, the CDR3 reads TGTGCCAGCAGCTTTCAAGGACAGGGGAACAATGAGCAGTTCTTC.

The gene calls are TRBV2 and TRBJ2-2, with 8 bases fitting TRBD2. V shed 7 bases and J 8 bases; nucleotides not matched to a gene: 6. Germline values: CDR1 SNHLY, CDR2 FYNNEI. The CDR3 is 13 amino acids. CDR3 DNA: TGTGCCAGCATCAGCGGGAGAATGGGGGAGCTGTTTTTT. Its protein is CASISGRMGELFF.

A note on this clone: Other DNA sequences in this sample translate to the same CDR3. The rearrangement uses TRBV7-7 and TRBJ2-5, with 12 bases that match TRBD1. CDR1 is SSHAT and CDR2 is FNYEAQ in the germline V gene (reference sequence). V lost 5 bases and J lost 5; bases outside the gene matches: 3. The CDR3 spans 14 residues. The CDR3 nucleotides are TGTGCCAGCAGCCTAGGGACAGGGGGCGAGACCCAGTACTTC. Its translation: CASSLGTGGETQYF.

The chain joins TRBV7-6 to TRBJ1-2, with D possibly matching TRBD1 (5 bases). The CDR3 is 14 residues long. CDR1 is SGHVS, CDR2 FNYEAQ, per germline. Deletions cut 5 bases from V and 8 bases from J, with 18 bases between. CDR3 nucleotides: TGTGCCAGCAGCGCAGATGGGGGGTCCCAGGGCTACACCTTC. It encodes CASSADGGSQGYTF.

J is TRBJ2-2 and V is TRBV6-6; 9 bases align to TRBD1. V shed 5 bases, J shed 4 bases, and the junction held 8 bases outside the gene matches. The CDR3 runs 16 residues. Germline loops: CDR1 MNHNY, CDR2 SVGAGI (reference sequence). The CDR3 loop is CASSQVGQGITGELFF. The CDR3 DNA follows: TGTGCCAGCAGTCAAGTGGGACAGGGTATCACCGGGGAGCTGTTTTTT.

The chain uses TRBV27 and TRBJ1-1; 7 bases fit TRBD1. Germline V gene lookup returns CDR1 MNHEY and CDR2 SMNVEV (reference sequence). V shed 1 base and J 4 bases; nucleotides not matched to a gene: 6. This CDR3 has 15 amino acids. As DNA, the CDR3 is TGTGCCAGCAGTTTATTCCGACAGGGTAGCACTGAAGCTTTCTTT. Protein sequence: CASSLFRQGSTEAFF.

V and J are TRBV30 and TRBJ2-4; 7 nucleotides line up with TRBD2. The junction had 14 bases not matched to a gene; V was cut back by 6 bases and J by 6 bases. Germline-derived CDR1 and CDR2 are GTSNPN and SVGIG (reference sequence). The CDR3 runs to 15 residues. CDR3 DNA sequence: TGTGCCTGTTCGAGGAGACTAGCTGGCGGAAACATTCAGTACTTC. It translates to CACSRRLAGGNIQYF.

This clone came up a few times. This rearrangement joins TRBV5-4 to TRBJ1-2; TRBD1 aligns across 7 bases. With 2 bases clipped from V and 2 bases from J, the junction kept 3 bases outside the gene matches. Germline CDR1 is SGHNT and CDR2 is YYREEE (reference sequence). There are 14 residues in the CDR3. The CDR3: CASSFLDRNYGYTF. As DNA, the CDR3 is TGTGCCAGCAGCTTCTTGGACAGGAACTATGGCTACACCTTC.

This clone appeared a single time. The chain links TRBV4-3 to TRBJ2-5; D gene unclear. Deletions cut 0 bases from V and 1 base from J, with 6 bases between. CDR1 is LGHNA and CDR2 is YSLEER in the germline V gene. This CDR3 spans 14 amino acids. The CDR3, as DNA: TGCGCCAGCAGCCAAGATAGCACCCAAGAGACCCAGTACTTC. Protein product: CASSQDSTQETQYF.

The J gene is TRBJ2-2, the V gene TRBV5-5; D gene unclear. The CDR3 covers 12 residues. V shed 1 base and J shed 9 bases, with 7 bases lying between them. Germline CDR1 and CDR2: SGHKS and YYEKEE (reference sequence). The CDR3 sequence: CASSLITRELFF. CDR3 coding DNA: TGTGCCAGCAGCTTGATCACACGGGAGCTGTTTTTT.

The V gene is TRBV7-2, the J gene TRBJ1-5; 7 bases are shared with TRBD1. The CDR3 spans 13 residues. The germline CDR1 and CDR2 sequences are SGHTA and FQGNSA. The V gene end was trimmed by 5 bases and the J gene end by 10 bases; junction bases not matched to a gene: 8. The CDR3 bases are TGTGCCAGCAGCGCCCCGGGACAGCCCCCCCAGCATTTT. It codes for CASSAPGQPPQHF.

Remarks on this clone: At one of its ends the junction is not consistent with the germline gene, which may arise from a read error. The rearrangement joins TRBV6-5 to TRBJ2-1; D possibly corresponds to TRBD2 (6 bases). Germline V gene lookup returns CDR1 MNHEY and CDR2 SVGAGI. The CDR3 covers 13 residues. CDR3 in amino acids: CASSRDSFNEQFF. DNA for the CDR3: TGTGCCAGCAGTCGGGACTCCTTCAATGAGCAGTTCTTC.

The CDR3 spells CAWNRGQDTGELFF. The CDR3 coding sequence is TGTGCCTGGAACAGGGGGCAGGACACCGGGGAGCTGTTTTTT. J is TRBJ2-2 and V is TRBV30; 9 positions agree with TRBD1. The CDR3 extends over 14 amino acids. V lost 4 bases, J lost 3 bases, and 3 bases stayed unmatched. Germline CDR1 is GTSNPN and CDR2 is SVGIG (reference sequence).

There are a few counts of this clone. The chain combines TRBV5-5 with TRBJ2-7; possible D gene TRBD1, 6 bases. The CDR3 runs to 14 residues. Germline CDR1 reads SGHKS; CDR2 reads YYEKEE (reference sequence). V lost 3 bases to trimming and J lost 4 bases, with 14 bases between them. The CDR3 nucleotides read TGTGCCAGCAGCTGGGGGCAGGGTCAATACGAGCAGTACGTC. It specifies CASSWGQGQYEQYV.

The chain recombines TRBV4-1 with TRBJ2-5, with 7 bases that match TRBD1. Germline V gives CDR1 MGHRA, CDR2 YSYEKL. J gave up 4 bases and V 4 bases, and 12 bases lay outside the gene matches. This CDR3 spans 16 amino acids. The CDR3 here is CASSPITIGGGETQYF. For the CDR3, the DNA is TGCGCCAGCAGCCCCATCACGATAGGGGGCGGAGAGACCCAGTACTTC.

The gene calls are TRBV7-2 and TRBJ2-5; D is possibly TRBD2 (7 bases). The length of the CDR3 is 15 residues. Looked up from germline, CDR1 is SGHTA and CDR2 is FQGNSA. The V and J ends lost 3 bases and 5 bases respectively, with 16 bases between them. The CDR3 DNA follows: TGTGCCAGCAGCTTGCTCGGGGGGCCGGGGGAGACCCAGTACTTC. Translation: CASSLLGGPGETQYF. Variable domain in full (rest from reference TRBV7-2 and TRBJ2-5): GAGVSQSPSNKVTEKGKDVELRCDPISGHTALYWYRQSLGQGLEFLIYFQGNSAPDKSGLPSDRFSAERTGGSVSTLTIQRTQQEDSAVYLCASSLLGGPGETQYFGPGTRLLVL.

CDR3 sequence reads: CASKDSLDSEAFF. The CDR3 DNA sequence: TGTGCCAGCAAAGATTCCCTAGACAGTGAAGCTTTCTTT. J is TRBJ1-1 and V is TRBV6-1; perhaps TRBD1 as D (5 bases). V was trimmed by 7 bases and J by 7 bases, leaving 16 bases between them. The V gene's germline CDR1 is MNHNS and CDR2 SASEGT. The length of the CDR3 is 13 residues.

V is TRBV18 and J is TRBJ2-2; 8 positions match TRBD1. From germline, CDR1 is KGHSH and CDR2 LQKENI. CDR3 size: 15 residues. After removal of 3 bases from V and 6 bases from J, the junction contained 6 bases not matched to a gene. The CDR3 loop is CASSPQQGQAGELFF. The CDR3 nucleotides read TGTGCCAGCTCACCTCAACAGGGACAGGCCGGGGAGCTGTTTTTT. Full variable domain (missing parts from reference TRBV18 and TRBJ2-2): NAGVMQNPRHLVRRRGQEARLRCSPMKGHSHVYWYRQLPEEGLKFMVYLQKENIIDESGMPKERFSAEFPKEGPSILRIQQVVRGDSAAYFCASSPQQGQAGELFFGEGSRLTVL.

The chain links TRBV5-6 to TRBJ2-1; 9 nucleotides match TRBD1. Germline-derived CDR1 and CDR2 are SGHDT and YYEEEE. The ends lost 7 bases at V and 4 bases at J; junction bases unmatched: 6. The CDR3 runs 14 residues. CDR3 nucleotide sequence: TGTGCCAGCCACGGGACAGGGTGGTACAATGAGCAGTTCTTC. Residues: CASHGTGWYNEQFF.

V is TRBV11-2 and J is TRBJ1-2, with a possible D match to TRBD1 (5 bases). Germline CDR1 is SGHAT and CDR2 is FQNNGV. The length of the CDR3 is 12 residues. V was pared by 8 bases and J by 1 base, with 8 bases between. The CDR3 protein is CASGAINYGYTF. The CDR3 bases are TGTGCCAGCGGGGCCATTAACTATGGCTACACCTTC.

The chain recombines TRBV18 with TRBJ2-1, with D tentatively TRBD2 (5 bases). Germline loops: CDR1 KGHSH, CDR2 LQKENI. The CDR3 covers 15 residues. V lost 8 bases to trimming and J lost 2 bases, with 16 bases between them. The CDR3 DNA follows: TGTGCCAGCCACAAAGAAGCCGGGACCTACAATGAGCAGTTCTTC. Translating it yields CASHKEAGTYNEQFF. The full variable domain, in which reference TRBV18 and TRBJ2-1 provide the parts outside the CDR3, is NAGVMQNPRHLVRRRGQEARLRCSPMKGHSHVYWYRQLPEEGLKFMVYLQKENIIDESGMPKERFSAEFPKEGPSILRIQQVVRGDSAAYFCASHKEAGTYNEQFFGPGTRLTVL.

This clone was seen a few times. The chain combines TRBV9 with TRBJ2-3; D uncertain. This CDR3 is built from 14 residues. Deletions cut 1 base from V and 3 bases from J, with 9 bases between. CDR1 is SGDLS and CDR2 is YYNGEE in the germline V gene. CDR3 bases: TGTGCCAGCAGCGTACGAGAATTGACAGATACGCAGTATTTT. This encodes CASSVRELTDTQYF.

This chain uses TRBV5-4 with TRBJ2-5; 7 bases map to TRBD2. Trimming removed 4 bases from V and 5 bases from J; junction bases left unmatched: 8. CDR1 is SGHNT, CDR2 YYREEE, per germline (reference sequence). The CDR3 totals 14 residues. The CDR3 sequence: CASSREGEGETQYF. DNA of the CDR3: TGTGCCAGCAGCAGGGAGGGCGAGGGGGAGACCCAGTACTTC.

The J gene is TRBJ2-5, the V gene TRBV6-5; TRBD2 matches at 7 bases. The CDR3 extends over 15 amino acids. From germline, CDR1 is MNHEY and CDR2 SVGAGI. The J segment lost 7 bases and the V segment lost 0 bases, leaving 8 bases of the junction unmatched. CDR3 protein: CASSYSSGPRGTQYF. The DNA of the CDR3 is TGTGCCAGCAGTTACTCTAGCGGGCCCCGGGGGACCCAGTACTTC.

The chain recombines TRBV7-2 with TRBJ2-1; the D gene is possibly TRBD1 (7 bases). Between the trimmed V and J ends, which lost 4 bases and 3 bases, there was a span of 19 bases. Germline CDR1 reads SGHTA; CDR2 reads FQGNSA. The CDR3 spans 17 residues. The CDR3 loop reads CASSSPGGQLIYNEQFF. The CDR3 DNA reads TGTGCCAGCAGCTCCCCCGGGGGACAGTTGATCTACAATGAGCAGTTCTTC.

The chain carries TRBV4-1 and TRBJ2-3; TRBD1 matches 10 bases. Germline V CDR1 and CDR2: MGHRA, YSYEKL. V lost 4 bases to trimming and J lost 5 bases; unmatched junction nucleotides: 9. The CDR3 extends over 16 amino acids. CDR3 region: CASSPRDRGGGDTQYF. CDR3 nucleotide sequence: TGCGCCAGCAGCCCTCGGGACAGGGGTGGTGGAGATACGCAGTATTTT.